The 20 T cell receptor beta chains in this list originate from one sample, sequenced in a study of blood T cell repertoires in COVID-19. Measured with immunoSEQ multiplex PCR; TCRdb has only the in-frame clones, and not every one. Seen here are about 210,000 clones, approximately 90% observed once, and the top ten hold around a tenth. What was sequenced was PBMCs or T cells enriched from blood (not recorded which). The receptors here all came from a man younger than 30 with acute COVID-19.

In its sample, this clone was seen once. J is TRBJ1-1 and V is TRBV11-2, with TRBD1 identical over 9 bases. Trimming took 5 bases from V and 4 from J; bases not matched to a gene: 2. CDR1 and CDR2 from the germline V gene are SGHAT and FQNNGV. This CDR3 contains 13 residues. CDR3 DNA sequence: TGTGCCAGCAGCCAACAGGGGGCCACTGAAGCTTTCTTT. Protein: CASSQQGATEAFF.

This sequence joins TRBV7-8 and TRBJ2-1; 8 bases match TRBD1. Germline V gene lookup returns CDR1 SGHVS and CDR2 FQNEAQ. The CDR3 has 15 residues. V lost 5 bases, J lost 5 bases, and 8 bases stayed unmatched. CDR3 DNA sequence: TGTGCCAGCAGCGAACGAGTACAGGGGGACAATGAGCAGTTCTTC. This sequence encodes CASSERVQGDNEQFF.

J is TRBJ2-3 and V is TRBV7-8, with TRBD2 identical over 9 bases. CDR3 length: 16 residues. The germline V gene encodes CDR1 SGHVS and CDR2 FQNEAQ. V was pared by 1 base and J by 0 bases, with 2 bases of the junction left unmatched. For the CDR3, the DNA is TGTGCCAGCAGCTTAGTAGCGGGAGCTAGCACAGATACGCAGTATTTT. Protein: CASSLVAGASTDTQYF.

The rearrangement links TRBV3-1 (or the pseudogene TRBV3-2) to TRBJ2-3, with TRBD1 matching over 9 bases. This CDR3 comprises 15 residues. After removal of 10 bases from V and 4 bases from J, the junction contained 12 bases not matched to a gene. The germline CDR1 and CDR2 sequences are LGHDT and YNNKEL (reference sequence). CDR3 region: CATTSETGGPDTQYF. Written as DNA, the CDR3 is TGTGCCACCACCTCTGAGACAGGGGGGCCAGATACGCAGTATTTT.

The table lists this clone with many counts. The chain couples TRBV4-1 to TRBJ2-1, with TRBD2 as a possible D gene (6 bases). There are 19 residues in the CDR3. Trimming pared 4 bases from V and 0 bases from J, leaving 22 bases between. Germline assignment: CDR1 MGHRA and CDR2 YSYEKL. The CDR3 DNA reads as TGCGCCAGCAGCCCCGGCGGAGGGGCTAGCCCTAGCTCCTACAATGAGCAGTTCTTC. It yields the protein CASSPGGGASPSSYNEQFF.

A single count supports this clone. The junction departs from the called germline gene at one end, perhaps through a read error. The chain couples TRBV15 to TRBJ1-5; maybe TRBD1 (6 bases). The CDR3 is 15 amino acids. Germline values: CDR1 LNHNV, CDR2 YYDKDF (reference sequence). The CDR3 protein is CATSRRQTGNQPQHF. The DNA of the CDR3 is TGTGCCACCAGCAGAAGACAGACAGGCAATCAACCCCAGCATTTT. The whole variable domain, remainder taken from reference TRBV15 and TRBJ1-5, is DAMVIQNPRYQVTQFGKPVTLSCSQTLNHNVMYWYQQKSSQAPKLLFHYYDKDFNNEADTPDNFQSRRPNTSFCFLDIRSPGLGDTAMYLCATSRRQTGNQPQHFGDGTRLSIL.

This sequence joins TRBV27 and TRBJ2-3; TRBD2 matches 9 bases. V lost 5 bases to trimming and J lost 2 bases; unmatched junction nucleotides: 17. In germline, CDR1 is MNHEY, CDR2 SMNVEV (reference sequence). This CDR3 is built from 19 residues. The CDR3 coding sequence is TGTGCCAGCAGTCTCCTCGGCGGGAGGGGGAAATACCCCACAGATACGCAGTATTTT. This sequence encodes CASSLLGGRGKYPTDTQYF.

The chain links TRBV15 to TRBJ2-7; D is unclear. The V gene's germline CDR1 is LNHNV and CDR2 YYDKDF (reference sequence). V lost 1 base to trimming and J lost 7 bases, with 8 bases between them. The length of the CDR3 is 12 residues. The CDR3 region has the DNA TGTGCCACCAGCAGAGGCTATGAGGAGCAGTACTTC. Protein product: CATSRGYEEQYF.

CDR3 sequence (DNA): TGTGCCAGCAGCGGGAGACAGGGCGGCACTGAAGCTTTCTTT. It is translated as CASSGRQGGTEAFF. The chain is built from TRBV9 and TRBJ1-1; 7 nucleotides match TRBD1. The junction had 6 bases not matched to a gene; V was cut back by 3 bases and J by 4 bases. Germline V CDR1 and CDR2: SGDLS, YYNGEE. The CDR3 runs to 14 residues.

This clone was seen once. V usage is TRBV11-2 and J usage is TRBJ1-2, with 9 nucleotides matching TRBD1. Germline CDR1 reads SGHAT; CDR2 reads FQNNGV. The CDR3 is made up of 16 amino acids. The ends lost 4 bases at V and 4 bases at J; junction bases unmatched: 10. CDR3 residues: CASSSVAGTGSYGYTF. The CDR3 DNA reads as TGTGCCAGCAGCTCTGTGGCCGGGACAGGGAGCTATGGCTACACCTTC. The full variable domain, rest sourced from reference TRBV11-2 and TRBJ1-2, is EAGVAQSPRYKIIEKRQSVAFWCNPISGHATLYWYQQILGQGPKLLIQFQNNGVVDDSQLPKDRFSAERLKGVDSTLKIQPAKLEDSAVYLCASSSVAGTGSYGYTFGSGTRLTVV.

This chain joins TRBV7-9 and TRBJ2-2; D ambiguous. Germline V gives CDR1 SEHNR, CDR2 FQNEAQ (reference sequence). The CDR3 runs 14 residues. V was pared by 7 bases and J by 1 base, with 10 bases between. CDR3 DNA sequence: TGTGCCAGCAAGCTTTCCCTGAACACCGGGGAGCTGTTTTTT. Translation gives CASKLSLNTGELFF.

The chain joins TRBV6-5 to TRBJ2-3; the D gene is possibly TRBD2 (7 bases). CDR1 is MNHEY and CDR2 is SVGAGI in the germline V gene. CDR3 length: 15 amino acids. Deletions cut 6 bases from V and 9 bases from J, with 22 bases between. The CDR3 DNA reads as TGTGCCAGCAGACCTCTCCCAGGGGCGCGGGAGACGCAGTATTTT. Translated, it gives CASRPLPGARETQYF.

V gene TRBV12-3 or TRBV12-4 combines with J gene TRBJ1-1; no clear D. This CDR3 has 11 amino acids. The germline V and J ends were trimmed by 5 bases and 7 bases, with 8 bases remaining between them. The CDR3 reads CASSLQIEAFF. The DNA of the CDR3 is TGTGCCAGCAGTCTCCAGATTGAAGCTTTCTTT.

This clone came up once. V gene TRBV28 combines with J gene TRBJ2-1; 11 bases map to TRBD2. V gave up 6 bases and J gave up 6 bases; unmatched junction bases: 10. Germline V gene sequence: CDR1 MDHEN, CDR2 SYDVKM. This CDR3 spans 16 amino acids. The CDR3 DNA sequence: TGTGCCAGCAGCCCAGTTGCGCTAGCGGGAGGCAATGAGCAGTTCTTC. This codes for CASSPVALAGGNEQFF.

V and J are TRBV27 and TRBJ2-2; 8 bases are shared with TRBD2. The germline V gene has CDR1 MNHEY and CDR2 SMNVEV (reference sequence). This CDR3 is built from 15 residues. V was clipped by 3 bases and J by 6 bases; unmatched bases: 6. The CDR3 region has the DNA TGTGCCAGCAGTTTCTCGGGAGGGATAGCCGGGGAGCTGTTTTTT. This gives the protein CASSFSGGIAGELFF.

This clone was observed a single time. The rearrangement uses TRBV6-5 and TRBJ1-3; D is perhaps TRBD1 (5 bases). The V gene's germline CDR1 is MNHEY and CDR2 SVGAGI. The CDR3 length is 15 residues. Trimming took off 4 bases at V and 0 bases at J, with 10 bases between the two ends. The CDR3 DNA reads TGTGCCAGCAGTTCTTCAGGGATCTCTGGAAACACCATATATTTT. Translation gives CASSSSGISGNTIYF.

This chain uses TRBV13 with TRBJ2-3; no reliable D call. Per germline, CDR1 PRHDT and CDR2 FYEKMQ (reference sequence). There are 13 residues in the CDR3. The V gene lost 5 bases and the J gene lost 1 base, with 7 bases spanning the gap. The CDR3 region is CASSRRGTDTQYF. The CDR3 DNA sequence: TGTGCCAGCAGCCGGAGAGGCACAGATACGCAGTATTTT. Full variable domain (rest looked up from reference TRBV13 and TRBJ2-3): AAGVIQSPRHLIKEKRETATLKCYPIPRHDTVYWYQQGPGQDPQFLISFYEKMQSDKGSIPDRFSAQQFSDYHSELNMSSLELGDSALYFCASSRRGTDTQYFGPGTRLTVL.

The chain has TRBV25-1 and TRBJ2-7; 7 bases map to TRBD2. The CDR3 consists of 14 residues. Germline CDR1 is MGHDK and CDR2 is SYGVNS. The ends lost 1 base at V and 5 bases at J; junction bases unmatched: 5. DNA of the CDR3: TGTGCCAGCAGTGAATGGGGAGGGGACCACGAGCAGTACTTC. The encoded protein is CASSEWGGDHEQYF.

The rearrangement links TRBV11-2 to TRBJ2-4; 14 nucleotides line up with TRBD2. CDR1 and CDR2 (germline): SGHAT, FQNNGV. This CDR3 contains 20 residues. The V segment lost 0 bases and the J segment 0 bases; nucleotides outside the gene matches: 7. The CDR3 is CASSLDYGLAGGLAKNIQYF. Here the CDR3 DNA reads TGTGCCAGCAGCTTAGATTACGGACTAGCGGGAGGACTAGCCAAAAACATTCAGTACTTC.

This clone was observed a handful of times. This rearrangement joins TRBV6-2 or TRBV6-3 to TRBJ1-2; no firm D call. Germline V CDR1 and CDR2: MNHEY, SVGEGT. The CDR3 covers 16 residues. V was clipped by 2 bases and J by 5 bases, with 18 bases between them. In DNA, the CDR3 is TGTGCCAGCAGTTACCTCCGCCTCGGACTACTTTATGGCTACACCTTC. It codes for CASSYLRLGLLYGYTF.